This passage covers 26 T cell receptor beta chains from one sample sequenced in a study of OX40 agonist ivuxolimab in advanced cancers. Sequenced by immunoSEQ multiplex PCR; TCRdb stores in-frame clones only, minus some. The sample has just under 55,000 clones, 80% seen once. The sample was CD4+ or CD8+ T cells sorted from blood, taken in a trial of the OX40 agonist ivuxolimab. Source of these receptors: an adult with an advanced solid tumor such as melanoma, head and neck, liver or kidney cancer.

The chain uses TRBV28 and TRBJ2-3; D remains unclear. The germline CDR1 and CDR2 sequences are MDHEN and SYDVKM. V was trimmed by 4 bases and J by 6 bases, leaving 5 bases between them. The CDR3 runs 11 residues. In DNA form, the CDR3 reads TGTGCCAGCAGTTCATTGGATACGCAGTATTTT. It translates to CASSSLDTQYF.

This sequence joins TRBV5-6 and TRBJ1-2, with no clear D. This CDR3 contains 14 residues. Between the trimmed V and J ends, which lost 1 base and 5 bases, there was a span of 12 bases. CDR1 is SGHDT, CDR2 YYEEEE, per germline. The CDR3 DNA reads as TGTGCCAGCAGCTTGTCCGGGCCAATTTATGGCTACACCTTC. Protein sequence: CASSLSGPIYGYTF.

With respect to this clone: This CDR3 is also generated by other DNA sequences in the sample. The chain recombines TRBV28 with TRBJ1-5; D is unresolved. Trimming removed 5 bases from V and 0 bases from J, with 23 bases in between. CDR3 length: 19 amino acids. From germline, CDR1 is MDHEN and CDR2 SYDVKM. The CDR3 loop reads CASSIVGGSTLYSNQPQHF. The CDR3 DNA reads TGTGCCAGCAGTATTGTTGGAGGCTCCACTCTTTATAGCAATCAGCCCCAGCATTTT.

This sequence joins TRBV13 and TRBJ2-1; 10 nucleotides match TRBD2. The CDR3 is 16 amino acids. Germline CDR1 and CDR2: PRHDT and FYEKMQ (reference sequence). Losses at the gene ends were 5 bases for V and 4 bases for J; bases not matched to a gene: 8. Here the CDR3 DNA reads TGTGCCAGCAGCATTTCAAAGCGGGGGGGTTACAATGAGCAGTTCTTC. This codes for CASSISKRGGYNEQFF.

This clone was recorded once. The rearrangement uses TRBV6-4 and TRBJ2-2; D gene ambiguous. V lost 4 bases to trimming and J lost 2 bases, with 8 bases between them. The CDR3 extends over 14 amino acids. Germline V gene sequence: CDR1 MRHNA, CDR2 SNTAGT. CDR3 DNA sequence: TGTGCCAGCAGTGTCTTCGAAAACACCGGGGAGCTGTTTTTT. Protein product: CASSVFENTGELFF.

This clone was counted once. Here the CDR3 reads CASSLAGGPNYGYTF. In nucleotides, the CDR3 is TGTGCCAGCAGCTTAGCCGGGGGGCCCAACTATGGCTACACCTTC. V gene TRBV11-2 combines with J gene TRBJ1-2; a possible D gene is TRBD1 (6 bases). CDR1 and CDR2 from the germline V gene are SGHAT and FQNNGV. CDR3 size: 15 residues. Trimming removed 1 base at V and 2 bases at J, with 11 bases between.

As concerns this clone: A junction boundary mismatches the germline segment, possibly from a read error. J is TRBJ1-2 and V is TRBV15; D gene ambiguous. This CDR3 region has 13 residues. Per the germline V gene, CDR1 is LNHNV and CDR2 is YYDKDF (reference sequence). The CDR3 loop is CATSRDQVYDYTF. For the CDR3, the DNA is TGTGCCACCAGCAGAGACCAGGTCTATGACTACACCTTC.

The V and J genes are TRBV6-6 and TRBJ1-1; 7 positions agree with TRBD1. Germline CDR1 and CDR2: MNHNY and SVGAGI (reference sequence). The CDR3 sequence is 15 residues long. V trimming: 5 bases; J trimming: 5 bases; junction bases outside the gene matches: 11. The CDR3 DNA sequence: TGTGCCAGCAGTCAGGGGGGGGGAGGGAAAACTGAAGCTTTCTTT. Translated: CASSQGGGGKTEAFF.

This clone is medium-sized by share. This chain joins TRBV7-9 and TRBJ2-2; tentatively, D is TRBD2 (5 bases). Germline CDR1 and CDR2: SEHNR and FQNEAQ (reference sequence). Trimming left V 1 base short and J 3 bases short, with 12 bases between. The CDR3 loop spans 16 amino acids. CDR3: CASSLGAGFYTGELFF. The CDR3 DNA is TGTGCCAGCAGCTTAGGTGCGGGCTTCTACACCGGGGAGCTGTTTTTT.

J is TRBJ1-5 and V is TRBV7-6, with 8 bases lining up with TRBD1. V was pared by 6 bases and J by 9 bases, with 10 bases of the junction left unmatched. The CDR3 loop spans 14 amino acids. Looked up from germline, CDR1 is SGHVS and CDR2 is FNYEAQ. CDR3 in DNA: TGTGCCAGCAGTCCAGGACAGGGTTTTTCGCCCCAGCATTTT. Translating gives CASSPGQGFSPQHF.

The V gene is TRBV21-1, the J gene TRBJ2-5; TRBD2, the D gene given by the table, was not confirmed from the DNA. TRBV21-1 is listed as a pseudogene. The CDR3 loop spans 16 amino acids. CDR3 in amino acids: CASSYRRHIGGETQYF. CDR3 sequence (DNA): TGTGCCAGCTCTTATAGGAGGCATATTGGTGGAGAGACCCAGTACTTC.

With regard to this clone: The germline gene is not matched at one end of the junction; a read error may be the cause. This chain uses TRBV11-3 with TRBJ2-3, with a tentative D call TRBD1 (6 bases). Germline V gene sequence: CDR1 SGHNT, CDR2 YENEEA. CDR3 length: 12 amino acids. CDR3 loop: CTSSLGGDTQYF. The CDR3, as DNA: TGTACCAGCAGCTTAGGGGGAGATACGCAGTATTTT.

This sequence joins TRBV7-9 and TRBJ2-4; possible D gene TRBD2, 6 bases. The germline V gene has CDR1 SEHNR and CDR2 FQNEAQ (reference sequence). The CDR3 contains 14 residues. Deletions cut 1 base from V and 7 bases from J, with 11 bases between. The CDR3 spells CASSLGAGGNIQYF. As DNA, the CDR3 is TGTGCCAGCAGCTTAGGGGCCGGAGGGAACATTCAGTACTTC.

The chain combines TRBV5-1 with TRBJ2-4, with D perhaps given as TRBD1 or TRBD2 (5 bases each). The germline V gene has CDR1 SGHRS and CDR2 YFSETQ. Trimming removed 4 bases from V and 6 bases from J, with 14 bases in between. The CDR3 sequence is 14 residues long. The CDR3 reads CASSRGEIRNIQYF. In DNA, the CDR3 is TGCGCCAGCAGCCGAGGGGAGATAAGAAACATTCAGTACTTC.

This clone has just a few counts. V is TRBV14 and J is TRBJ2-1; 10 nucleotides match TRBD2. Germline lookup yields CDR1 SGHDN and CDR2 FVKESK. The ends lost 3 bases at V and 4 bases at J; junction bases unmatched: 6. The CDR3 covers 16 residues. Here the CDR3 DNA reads TGTGCCAGCAGCCATTTTAGCGGGGGGAGATACAATGAGCAGTTCTTC. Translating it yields CASSHFSGGRYNEQFF.

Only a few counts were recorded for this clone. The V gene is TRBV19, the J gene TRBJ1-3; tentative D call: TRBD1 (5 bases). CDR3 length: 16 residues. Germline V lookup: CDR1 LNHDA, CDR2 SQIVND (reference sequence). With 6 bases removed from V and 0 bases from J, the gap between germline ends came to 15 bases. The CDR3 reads CASRPKQASSGNTIYF. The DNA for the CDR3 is TGTGCCAGTAGGCCGAAACAGGCATCCTCTGGAAACACCATATATTTT. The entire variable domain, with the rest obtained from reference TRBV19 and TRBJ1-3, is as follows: DGGITQSPKYLFRKEGQNVTLSCEQNLNHDAMYWYRQDPGQGLRLIYYSQIVNDFQKGDIAEGYSVSREKKESFPLTVTSAQKNPTAFYLCASRPKQASSGNTIYFGEGSWLTVV.

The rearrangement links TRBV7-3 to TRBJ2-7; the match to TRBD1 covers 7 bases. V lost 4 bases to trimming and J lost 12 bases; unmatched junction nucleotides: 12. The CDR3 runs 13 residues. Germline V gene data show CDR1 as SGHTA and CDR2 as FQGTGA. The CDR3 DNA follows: TGTGCCAGCAGCTCGGTTGACAGGGCCGTCGGGTACTTC. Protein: CASSSVDRAVGYF.

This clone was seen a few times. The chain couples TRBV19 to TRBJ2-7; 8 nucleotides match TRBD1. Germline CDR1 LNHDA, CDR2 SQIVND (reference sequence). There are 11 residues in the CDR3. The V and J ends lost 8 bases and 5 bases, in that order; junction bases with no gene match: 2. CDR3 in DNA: TGTGCCAGTGGGACAGGAAACGAGCAGTACTTC. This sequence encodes CASGTGNEQYF.

CDR3 DNA: TGTGCCAGCAAGGTACTGGGGGGCTCGGATGGCTACACCTTC. Protein sequence: CASKVLGGSDGYTF. The chain employs TRBV27 and TRBJ1-2; possibly TRBD1 for D (6 bases). Germline CDR1 is MNHEY and CDR2 is SMNVEV (reference sequence). Trimming stripped 7 bases from V and 6 bases from J, with 18 bases between. CDR3 length: 14 amino acids.

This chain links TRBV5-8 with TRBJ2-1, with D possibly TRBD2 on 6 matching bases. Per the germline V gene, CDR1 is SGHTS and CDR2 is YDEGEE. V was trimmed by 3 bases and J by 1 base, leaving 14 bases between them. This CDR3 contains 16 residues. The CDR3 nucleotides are TGTGCCAGCAGCTCTTATAGCGGTCCGTCCTACAATGAGCAGTTCTTC. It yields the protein CASSSYSGPSYNEQFF.

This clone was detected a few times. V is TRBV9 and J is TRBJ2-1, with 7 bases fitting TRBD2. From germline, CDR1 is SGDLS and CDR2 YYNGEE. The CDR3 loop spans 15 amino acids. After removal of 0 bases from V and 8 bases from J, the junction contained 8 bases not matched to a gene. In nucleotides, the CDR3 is TGTGCCAGCAGCGTAGAGGAGGGAGGGTTGGATGAGCAGTTCTTC. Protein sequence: CASSVEEGGLDEQFF.

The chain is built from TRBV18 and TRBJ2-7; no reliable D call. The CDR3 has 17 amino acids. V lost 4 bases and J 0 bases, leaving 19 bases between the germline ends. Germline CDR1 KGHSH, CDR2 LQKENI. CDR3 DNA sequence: TGTGCCAGCTCACTGGCCCCATCCGGACGGAGCTCCTACGAGCAGTACTTC. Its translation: CASSLAPSGRSSYEQYF.

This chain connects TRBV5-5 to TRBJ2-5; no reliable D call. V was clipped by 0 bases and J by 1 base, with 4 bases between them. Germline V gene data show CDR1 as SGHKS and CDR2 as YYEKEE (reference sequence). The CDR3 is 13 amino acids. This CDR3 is CASSLGPQETQYF. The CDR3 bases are TGTGCCAGCAGCTTGGGACCCCAAGAGACCCAGTACTTC. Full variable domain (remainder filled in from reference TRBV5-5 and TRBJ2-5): DAGVTQSPTHLIKTRGQQVTLRCSPISGHKSVSWYQQVLGQGPQFIFQYYEKEERGRGNFPDRFSARQFPNYSSELNVNALLLGDSALYLCASSLGPQETQYFGPGTRLLVL.

CDR3 in DNA: TGTGCCAGTGCCACTAGCGGGAGGACATCCGAGCAGTACTTC. It is translated as CASATSGRTSEQYF. The J gene is TRBJ2-7, the V gene TRBV6-1, with TRBD2 identical over 12 bases. This CDR3 spans 14 amino acids. With V trimmed by 9 bases and J by 6 bases, 9 bases remained unmatched. Germline V gene data show CDR1 as MNHNS and CDR2 as SASEGT.

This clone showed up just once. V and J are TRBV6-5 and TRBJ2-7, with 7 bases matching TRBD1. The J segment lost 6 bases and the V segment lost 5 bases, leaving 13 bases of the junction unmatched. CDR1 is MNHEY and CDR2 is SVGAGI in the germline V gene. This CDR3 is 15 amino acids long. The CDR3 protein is CASSAPTGSSVEQYF. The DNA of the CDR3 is TGTGCCAGCAGTGCCCCGACAGGGTCGTCGGTCGAGCAGTACTTC.

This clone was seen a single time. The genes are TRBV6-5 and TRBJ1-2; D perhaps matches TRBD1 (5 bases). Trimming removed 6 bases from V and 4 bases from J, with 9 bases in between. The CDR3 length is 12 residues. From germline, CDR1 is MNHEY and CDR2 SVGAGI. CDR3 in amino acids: CASSPDSYGYTF. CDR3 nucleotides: TGTGCCAGCAGCCCAGACAGCTATGGCTACACCTTC.